Shown below are 14 T cell receptor beta chains from a single sample sequenced in a study of immune evolution from preneoplasia to lung adenocarcinoma. Generated by immunoSEQ multiplex PCR, the TCRdb table keeps only in-frame clones and is missing some. The repertoire holds over 5,500 clones, with approximately 88% as singletons. The sample was FFPE lung adenocarcinoma in situ tissue. Every receptor here comes from an older donor with lung adenocarcinoma.

The V gene is TRBV7-6, the J gene TRBJ2-1, with 7 bases matching TRBD1. Germline CDR1 SGHVS, CDR2 FNYEAQ. The J segment lost 4 bases and the V segment lost 5 bases, leaving 11 bases of the junction unmatched. This CDR3 has 16 residues. CDR3 DNA sequence: TGTGCCAGCAGCCAGGAGACAGGGAGAGGTTACAATGAGCAGTTCTTC. It specifies CASSQETGRGYNEQFF.

This chain connects TRBV5-4 to TRBJ2-7; TRBD1 aligns across 11 bases. The length of the CDR3 is 14 residues. V gave up 4 bases and J gave up 6 bases; unmatched junction bases: 6. Germline V gene data show CDR1 as SGHNT and CDR2 as YYREEE (reference sequence). CDR3 DNA sequence: TGTGCCAGCAGCGGAAGGGGACAGGGGGGCGAGCAGTACTTC. Protein product: CASSGRGQGGEQYF. The variable domain in full, completed from reference TRBV5-4 and TRBJ2-7, reads ETGVTQSPTHLIKTRGQQVTLRCSSQSGHNTVSWYQQALGQGPQFIFQYYREEENGRGNFPPRFSGLQFPNYSSELNVNALELDDSALYLCASSGRGQGGEQYFGPGTRLTVT.

This clone was detected a few times. The rearrangement joins TRBV9 to TRBJ1-2; 12 bases align to TRBD1. The germline V gene encodes CDR1 SGDLS and CDR2 YYNGEE. With V trimmed by 4 bases and J by 7 bases, 8 bases remained unmatched. The CDR3 extends over 15 amino acids. CDR3 loop: CASSLGTGGAGGYTF. The CDR3 coding sequence is TGTGCCAGCAGCCTAGGGACAGGGGGCGCGGGTGGCTACACCTTC.

V is TRBV19 and J is TRBJ1-1; unclear D gene. Germline-derived CDR1 and CDR2 are LNHDA and SQIVND (reference sequence). The V end was cut by 2 bases, the J end by 2 bases, with 6 bases between. The CDR3 totals 13 residues. CDR3 nucleotide sequence: TGTGCCAGTAGTATAATCAAAAACACTGAAGCTTTCTTT. Its protein is CASSIIKNTEAFF.

This chain uses TRBV2 with TRBJ1-5, with 7 bases aligning to TRBD1. CDR1 and CDR2 from the germline V gene are SNHLY and FYNNEI. This CDR3 region has 14 residues. Unmatched junction bases numbered 10, after V lost 8 bases and J lost 6 bases. The CDR3 nucleotides are TGTGCCAGCGCGAGACAGGGTTTGGTTCAGCCCCAGCATTTT. Protein: CASARQGLVQPQHF.

The rearrangement links TRBV19 to TRBJ2-4; tentatively, D is TRBD1 or TRBD2 (5 bases each). The CDR3 spans 15 residues. Germline lookup yields CDR1 LNHDA and CDR2 SQIVND (reference sequence). V was pared by 5 bases and J by 1 base, with 12 bases between. The CDR3 spells CASSQTGTAKNIQYF. The CDR3 bases are TGTGCCAGTAGTCAGACGGGGACGGCCAAAAACATTCAGTACTTC.

The rearrangement links TRBV7-2 to TRBJ1-1; no clear D. The CDR3 runs to 14 residues. The V end was cut by 3 bases, the J end by 2 bases, with 10 bases between. Germline V CDR1 and CDR2: SGHTA, FQGNSA. CDR3 DNA sequence: TGTGCCAGCAGCTTTGCCAGCAGTAACACTGAAGCTTTCTTT. The encoded protein is CASSFASSNTEAFF.

The chain recombines TRBV11-1 with TRBJ2-1, with 7 bases matching TRBD2. This CDR3 has 15 residues. Unmatched junction bases numbered 6, after V lost 3 bases and J lost 4 bases. The V gene's germline CDR1 is SGHAT and CDR2 FQDESV (reference sequence). CDR3 amino acids: CASSLGGAVYNEQFF. DNA of the CDR3: TGTGCCAGCAGCTTGGGAGGGGCAGTTTACAATGAGCAGTTCTTC.

This rearrangement joins TRBV21-1 to TRBJ2-3; the table's D call of TRBD2 was not tested on the DNA. TRBV21-1 has pseudogene status. The CDR3 consists of 16 residues. The CDR3 nucleotides read TGTGCCAGCAGCAAAGAAACTAGCGGACGCACAGATACGCAGTATTTT. Its protein is CASSKETSGRTDTQYF.

The rearrangement joins TRBV6-5 to TRBJ1-2, with 7 bases aligning to TRBD1. The V gene end was trimmed by 2 bases and the J gene end by 5 bases; junction bases not matched to a gene: 11. Germline V gene lookup returns CDR1 MNHEY and CDR2 SVGAGI. This CDR3 spans 16 amino acids. The CDR3 region is CASSYGGNRGGYGYTF. In nucleotides, the CDR3 is TGTGCCAGCAGTTACGGGGGAAACAGGGGCGGGTATGGCTACACCTTC.

This rearrangement joins TRBV29-1 to TRBJ1-4, with 8 bases aligning to TRBD1. The junction had 11 bases not matched to a gene; V was cut back by 7 bases and J by 7 bases. Germline loops: CDR1 SQVTM, CDR2 ANQGSEA. This CDR3 is built from 14 residues. The CDR3 sequence is CSATLQGDGEKLFF. The CDR3 coding sequence is TGCAGCGCCACTTTACAGGGGGACGGTGAAAAACTGTTTTTT. Variable domain in full (rest from reference TRBV29-1 and TRBJ1-4): SAVISQKPSRDICQRGTSLTIQCQVDSQVTMMFWYRQQPGQSLTLIATANQGSEATYESGFVIDKFPISRPNLTFSTLTVSNMSPEDSSIYLCSATLQGDGEKLFFGSGTQLSVL.

V usage is TRBV5-1 and J usage is TRBJ2-3, with 14 nucleotides matching TRBD2. Germline V gene sequence: CDR1 SGHRS, CDR2 YFSETQ. The CDR3 length is 18 residues. V shed 0 bases and J 2 bases; nucleotides not matched to a gene: 5. The CDR3 bases are TGCGCCAGCAGCTTGGCTCCGACTAGCGGGAGGGTCACAGATACGCAGTATTTT. It encodes CASSLAPTSGRVTDTQYF. The full variable domain, completed using reference TRBV5-1 and TRBJ2-3, is KAGVTQTPRYLIKTRGQQVTLSCSPISGHRSVSWYQQTPGQGLQFLFEYFSETQRNKGNFPGRFSGRQFSNSRSEMNVSTLELGDSALYLCASSLAPTSGRVTDTQYFGPGTRLTVL.

This clone was seen a few times. This rearrangement joins TRBV11-2 to TRBJ2-1, with 13 bases that match TRBD2. Trimming took 5 bases from V and 8 from J; bases not matched to a gene: 6. Looked up from germline, CDR1 is SGHAT and CDR2 is FQNNGV. The CDR3 runs 15 residues. The CDR3, as DNA: TGTGCCAGCAGCGCGCGACTAGCGGGAGGATATGAGCAGTTCTTC. This gives the protein CASSARLAGGYEQFF. The variable domain in full, completed from reference TRBV11-2 and TRBJ2-1, reads EAGVAQSPRYKIIEKRQSVAFWCNPISGHATLYWYQQILGQGPKLLIQFQNNGVVDDSQLPKDRFSAERLKGVDSTLKIQPAKLEDSAVYLCASSARLAGGYEQFFGPGTRLTVL.

V is TRBV10-3 and J is TRBJ2-1; D is perhaps TRBD1 (6 bases). The CDR3 loop spans 16 amino acids. Germline values: CDR1 ENHRY, CDR2 SYGVKD. V was trimmed by 3 bases and J by 2 bases, leaving 14 bases between them. CDR3 nucleotide sequence: TGTGCCATCAGTGATTCTACAGGGAAAACCTACAATGAGCAGTTCTTC. Translation: CAISDSTGKTYNEQFF.